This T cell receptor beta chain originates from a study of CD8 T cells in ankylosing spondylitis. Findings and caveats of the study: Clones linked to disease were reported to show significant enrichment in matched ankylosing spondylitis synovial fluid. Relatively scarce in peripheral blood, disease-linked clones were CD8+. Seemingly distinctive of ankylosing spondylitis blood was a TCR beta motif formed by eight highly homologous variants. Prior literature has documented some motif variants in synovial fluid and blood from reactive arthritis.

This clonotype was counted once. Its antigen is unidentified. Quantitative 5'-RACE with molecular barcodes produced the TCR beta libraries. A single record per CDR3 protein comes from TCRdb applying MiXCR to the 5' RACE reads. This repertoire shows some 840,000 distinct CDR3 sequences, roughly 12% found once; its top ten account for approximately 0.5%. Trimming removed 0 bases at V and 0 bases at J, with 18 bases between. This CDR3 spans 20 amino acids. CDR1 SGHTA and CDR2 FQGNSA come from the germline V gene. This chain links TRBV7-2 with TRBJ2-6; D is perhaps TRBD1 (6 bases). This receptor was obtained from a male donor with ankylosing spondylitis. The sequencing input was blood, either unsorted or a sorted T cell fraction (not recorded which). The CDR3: CASSLAQTGWPLSGANVLTF. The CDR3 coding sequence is TGTGCCAGCAGCTTAGCCCAGACAGGTTGGCCCCTCTCTGGGGCCAACGTCCTGACTTTC.